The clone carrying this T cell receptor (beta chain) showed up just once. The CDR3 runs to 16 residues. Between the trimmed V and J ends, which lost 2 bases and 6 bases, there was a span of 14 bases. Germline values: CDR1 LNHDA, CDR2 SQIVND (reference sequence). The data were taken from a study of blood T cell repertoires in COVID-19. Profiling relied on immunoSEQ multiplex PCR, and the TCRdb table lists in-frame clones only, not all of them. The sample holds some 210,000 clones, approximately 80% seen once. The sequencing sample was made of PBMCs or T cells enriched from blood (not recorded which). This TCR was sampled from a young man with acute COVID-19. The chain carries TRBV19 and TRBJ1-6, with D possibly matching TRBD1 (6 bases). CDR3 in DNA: TGTGCCAGTAGTATATCAGGACAGAGGGTTAATTCACCCCTCCACTTT. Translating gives CASSISGQRVNSPLHF. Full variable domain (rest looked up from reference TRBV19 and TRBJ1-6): DGGITQSPKYLFRKEGQNVTLSCEQNLNHDAMYWYRQDPGQGLRLIYYSQIVNDFQKGDIAEGYSVSREKKESFPLTVTSAQKNPTAFYLCASSISGQRVNSPLHFGNGTRLTVT.